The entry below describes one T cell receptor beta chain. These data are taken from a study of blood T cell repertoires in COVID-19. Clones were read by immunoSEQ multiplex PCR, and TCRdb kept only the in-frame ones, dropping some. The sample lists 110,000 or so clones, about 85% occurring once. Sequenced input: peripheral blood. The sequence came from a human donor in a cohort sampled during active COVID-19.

The CDR3 region is CASSSGAPPTEAFF. For the CDR3, the DNA is TGTGCCAGCAGTTCAGGGGCCCCGCCGACTGAAGCTTTCTTT. This chain connects TRBV6-5 to TRBJ1-1; TRBD1 is a possible D gene (6 bases). V gave up 4 bases and J gave up 5 bases, with 14 bases separating them. Germline loops: CDR1 MNHEY, CDR2 SVGAGI. The CDR3 extends over 14 amino acids.